These T cell receptor beta chains were read from a single sample in a study of T cell repertoires in cytomegalovirus infection. TCRdb reprocessed the reads with MiXCR, giving one entry per CDR3 protein. The table lists 250,000 to 300,000 distinct CDR3 sequences, 15% to 20% of them singletons. Sequencing used CD8+ T cells from PBMCs. Source of these receptors: a human donor in good health (CMV status not recorded). Some clones in this sample may be carry-over from other donors' samples. CDR3s include the opening cysteine and the closing phenylalanine or tryptophan.

J gene: TRBJ2-3; V gene: TRBV6-5; CDR3 protein: CASRPTGGRWTDTQYF
J gene: TRBJ2-3; V gene: TRBV29-1; CDR3 protein: CSVEDPQWSGGADTQYF
J gene: TRBJ2-2; V gene: TRBV20-1; CDR3 protein: CSARGDRGPNSNTGELFF
J gene: NA; V gene: TRBV5-5; CDR3 protein: CASSLRGGYSNQPQYF
J gene: TRBJ2-7; V gene: TRBV4-1; CDR3 protein: CASSQEWTRNEYEQYF
J gene: TRBJ1-1; V gene: TRBV12-3/TRBV12-4; CDR3 protein: CASSPRPTNTEAFF
J gene: TRBJ2-3; V gene: TRBV12-3/TRBV12-4; CDR3 protein: CASSGTSGGLRNRVSTDTQYF
J gene: TRBJ1-1; V gene: TRBV29-1; CDR3 protein: CSVELRSGTEAFF
J gene: TRBJ2-1; V gene: TRBV7-9; CDR3 protein: CASSLAPVGNEQFF
J gene: TRBJ2-6; V gene: TRBV6-1; CDR3 protein: CASSEKLGTGLSGANVLTF
J gene: TRBJ1-1; V gene: TRBV7-9; CDR3 protein: CASRLPGRNTEAFF
J gene: TRBJ2-7; V gene: TRBV6-5; CDR3 protein: CASSPGPSLEQYF
J gene: TRBJ2-5; V gene: TRBV3-1; CDR3 protein: CASSQLFRGRNQETQYF
J gene: TRBJ2-5; V gene: TRBV28; CDR3 protein: CASGQGWEYREETQYF
J gene: TRBJ1-4; V gene: TRBV7-9; CDR3 protein: CASRSDRLTEKLFF
J gene: TRBJ2-5; V gene: TRBV7-6; CDR3 protein: CASSSIDREQTQYF
J gene: TRBJ2-2; V gene: TRBV11-2; CDR3 protein: CASSTWSRTRTGELFF
J gene: TRBJ1-2; V gene: TRBV4-2; CDR3 protein: CASSQDLRDPNYGYTF
J gene: TRBJ2-7; V gene: TRBV4-2; CDR3 protein: CASSHPRRDEQYF
J gene: TRBJ2-2; V gene: TRBV6-6; CDR3 protein: CATPSGSGAGELFF
J gene: TRBJ1-1; V gene: TRBV7-3; CDR3 protein: CASSLQGGTEAFF
J gene: TRBJ2-5; V gene: TRBV15; CDR3 protein: CATSRGGTDPQGQYF
J gene: TRBJ2-7; V gene: TRBV7-6; CDR3 protein: CASSFGQNSYEQYF
J gene: TRBJ2-7; V gene: TRBV4-2; CDR3 protein: CASSQPTSGGAGASYEQYF
J gene: TRBJ2-7; V gene: TRBV12-3/TRBV12-4; CDR3 protein: CASSSGQGREQYF
J gene: TRBJ2-7; V gene: TRBV12-3/TRBV12-4; CDR3 protein: CASSFSGPGEQYF
J gene: TRBJ2-7; V gene: TRBV13; CDR3 protein: CASSLSLGVGRYEQYF
J gene: TRBJ1-1; V gene: TRBV2; CDR3 protein: CASSELGQVGLTEAFF
J gene: TRBJ2-7; V gene: TRBV27; CDR3 protein: CASSHPGDEQYF
J gene: TRBJ1-5; V gene: TRBV7-8; CDR3 protein: CASSPLNVQTPNQPQHF
J gene: TRBJ2-5; V gene: TRBV4-2; CDR3 protein: CASSPFQETQETQYF
J gene: TRBJ2-3; V gene: TRBV6-1; CDR3 protein: CASSRTGANTQYF
J gene: TRBJ1-4; V gene: TRBV7-6; CDR3 protein: CASEGRTVDEKLFF
J gene: TRBJ2-7; V gene: TRBV7-9; CDR3 protein: CASSSTIPRQGGGVWYEQYF
J gene: TRBJ2-7; V gene: TRBV2; CDR3 protein: CASSQGPYEQYF
J gene: TRBJ1-1; V gene: TRBV28; CDR3 protein: CASSSSWTEAFF
J gene: TRBJ2-5; V gene: TRBV6-2/TRBV6-3; CDR3 protein: CASSFPETQYF
J gene: TRBJ2-1; V gene: TRBV27; CDR3 protein: CASSTQGEGNEQFF
J gene: TRBJ2-5; V gene: TRBV6-5; CDR3 protein: CASSYGTGGTQYF
J gene: TRBJ2-7; V gene: TRBV4-1; CDR3 protein: CASSHGGYEQYF
J gene: TRBJ2-3; V gene: TRBV6-2/TRBV6-3; CDR3 protein: CASGKLAAHTDTQYF